One and the same sample provided the 20 T cell receptor beta chains below, sequenced in a study of blood T cell repertoires in COVID-19. The data were produced by immunoSEQ multiplex PCR, yet TCRdb's version contains in-frame clones alone and is incomplete. The profile covers approximately 92,000 clones, with around four fifths appearing a single time and under 3.5% taken by the ten largest. Sequencing was performed on peripheral blood. Receptors originate from a man aged 50-59 years with acute or convalescent COVID-19.

This chain's CDR3 is CASSLEGGVARETQYF. The CDR3 nucleotides read TGCGCCAGCAGCTTGGAGGGAGGGGTCGCCCGGGAGACCCAGTACTTC. J is TRBJ2-5 and V is TRBV5-1; 7 bases align to TRBD2. CDR3 length equals 16 residues. Unmatched junction bases numbered 10, after V lost 0 bases and J lost 5 bases. Looked up from germline, CDR1 is SGHRS and CDR2 is YFSETQ.

This chain joins TRBV7-2 and TRBJ2-7; 9 bases are a match to TRBD2. Germline V gene lookup returns CDR1 SGHTA and CDR2 FQGNSA. This CDR3 spans 18 amino acids. J gave up 4 bases and V 2 bases, and 15 bases lay outside the gene matches. The chain's CDR3 is CASSLSAGGGAAGYEQYF. CDR3 DNA sequence: TGTGCCAGCAGCTTAAGCGCGGGCGGGGGGGCAGCGGGATACGAGCAGTACTTC.

This chain uses TRBV6-5 with TRBJ1-1, with unresolved D. V dropped 0 bases and J dropped 4 bases, with 12 bases sitting between them. Per germline, CDR1 MNHEY and CDR2 SVGAGI. This CDR3 contains 15 residues. This chain's CDR3 is CASSYSNSGGTEAFF. CDR3 bases: TGTGCCAGCAGTTACTCGAACTCGGGTGGCACTGAAGCTTTCTTT.

V usage is TRBV11-2 and J usage is TRBJ2-5; 10 nucleotides match TRBD1. The CDR3 runs 14 residues. Germline assignment: CDR1 SGHAT and CDR2 FQNNGV. The V segment lost 5 bases and the J segment 5 bases; nucleotides outside the gene matches: 5. The CDR3 coding sequence is TGTGCCAGCAGCGTAGGGACAGGGGTTGAGACCCAGTACTTC. Its translation is CASSVGTGVETQYF.

This chain connects TRBV30 to TRBJ1-1, with D unclear. The germline V gene has CDR1 GTSNPN and CDR2 SVGIG (reference sequence). This CDR3 is built from 13 residues. The ends were cut back, 2 bases at V and 1 base at J, with 8 bases in the middle. CDR3 bases: TGTGCCTGGAGTACACCAGGGAACACTGAAGCTTTCTTT. Its translation is CAWSTPGNTEAFF.

J is TRBJ2-1 and V is TRBV3-1 (or the pseudogene TRBV3-2); D uncertain. CDR1 is LGHDT and CDR2 is YNNKEL in the germline V gene (reference sequence). The V gene lost 2 bases and the J gene lost 8 bases, with 10 bases spanning the gap. The CDR3 runs to 13 residues. CDR3 nucleotides: TGTGCCAGCAGCCAAATTCCCGAGCATGAGCAGTTCTTC. As protein: CASSQIPEHEQFF.

The chain combines TRBV6-5 with TRBJ2-7; perhaps TRBD1 as D (6 bases). Looked up from germline, CDR1 is MNHEY and CDR2 is SVGAGI. Trimming removed 6 bases from V and 3 bases from J, with 12 bases in between. CDR3 length: 13 residues. CDR3 sequence (DNA): TGTGCCAGCAGGAGGGACACACTCTACGAGCAGTACTTC. Translating it yields CASRRDTLYEQYF.

The chain's CDR3 is CSVGVRGSNTEAFF. In DNA, the CDR3 is TGCAGCGTTGGTGTCAGGGGATCCAACACTGAAGCTTTCTTT. This chain connects TRBV29-1 to TRBJ1-1; weak D call: TRBD1 (6 bases). V gave up 4 bases and J gave up 2 bases, with 14 bases separating them. CDR1 and CDR2 (germline): SQVTM, ANQGSEA. The length of the CDR3 is 14 residues.

The V gene is TRBV4-3, the J gene TRBJ1-6; TRBD1 is a possible D gene (5 bases). This CDR3 is 15 amino acids long. V was clipped by 4 bases and J by 8 bases, with 15 bases between them. CDR1 is LGHNA, CDR2 YSLEER, per germline. The CDR3 DNA follows: TGCGCCAGCAGCCTCCTCCCGGGGGGGGATTCACCCCTCCACTTT. Amino acids: CASSLLPGGDSPLHF.

The genes are TRBV4-2 and TRBJ1-5, with 11 nucleotides matching TRBD1. Trimming cost V 7 bases and J 4 bases; bases outside gene matches: 24. Germline V lookup: CDR1 LGHNA, CDR2 YNFKEQ. The CDR3 has 21 residues. Here the CDR3 reads CASTQNGQGAKLSKSNQPQHF. The CDR3 region has the DNA TGTGCCAGCACGCAAAACGGACAGGGGGCGAAGTTGTCGAAGAGTAATCAGCCCCAGCATTTT.

The V and J genes are TRBV2 and TRBJ2-5; no firm D call. The CDR3 covers 15 residues. V shed 4 bases and J shed 1 base, with 13 bases lying between them. Germline V CDR1 and CDR2: SNHLY, FYNNEI. The DNA of the CDR3 is TGTGCCAGCAGTGGAGGCAGAAACTCCCAAGAGACCCAGTACTTC. Amino acid sequence: CASSGGRNSQETQYF.

This clone showed up just a few times. The rearrangement links TRBV29-1 to TRBJ2-4, with TRBD1 matching over 7 bases. The CDR3 is 13 amino acids. With 3 bases clipped from V and 4 bases from J, the junction kept 3 bases outside the gene matches. Germline V lookup: CDR1 SQVTM, CDR2 ANQGSEA. CDR3 in amino acids: CSVETGSKNIQYF. In DNA form, the CDR3 reads TGCAGCGTTGAGACAGGGTCTAAAAACATTCAGTACTTC.

The chain links TRBV5-5 to TRBJ1-1; 7 bases fit TRBD1. Trimming removed 3 bases from V and 0 bases from J; junction bases left unmatched: 5. The germline V gene has CDR1 SGHKS and CDR2 YYEKEE (reference sequence). The length of the CDR3 is 15 residues. CDR3 coding DNA: TGTGCCAGCAGCTGGGGACAGTACATGAACACTGAAGCTTTCTTT. This codes for CASSWGQYMNTEAFF.

The rearrangement uses TRBV12-3 or TRBV12-4 and TRBJ2-1, with TRBD2 identical over 7 bases. The CDR3 covers 13 residues. Losses at the gene ends were 5 bases for V and 4 bases for J; bases not matched to a gene: 2. DNA of the CDR3: TGTGCCAGCAGTAGCGGGGTTTACAATGAGCAGTTCTTC. Its translation: CASSSGVYNEQFF.

The J gene is TRBJ1-1, the V gene TRBV7-9; D is undetermined. V lost 0 bases to trimming and J lost 8 bases, with 10 bases between them. Germline loops: CDR1 SEHNR, CDR2 FQNEAQ (reference sequence). This CDR3 comprises 13 residues. Here the CDR3 reads CASSLAGEREAFF. The CDR3 DNA sequence: TGTGCCAGCAGCTTAGCTGGAGAACGGGAAGCTTTCTTT. Full variable domain (remainder filled in from reference TRBV7-9 and TRBJ1-1): DTGVSQNPRHKITKRGQNVTFRCDPISEHNRLYWYRQTLGQGPEFLTYFQNEAQLEKSRLLSDRFSAERPKGSFSTLEIQRTEQGDSAMYLCASSLAGEREAFFGQGTRLTVV.

The CDR3 DNA is TGTGCCAGCAGTGCGACCAGGGGGACTAATGAAAAACTGTTTTTT. This encodes CASSATRGTNEKLFF. The V call is TRBV27, the J call TRBJ1-4; 7 bases match TRBD1. With 5 bases clipped from V and 2 bases from J, the junction kept 5 bases outside the gene matches. CDR3 length: 15 amino acids. Per germline, CDR1 MNHEY and CDR2 SMNVEV (reference sequence).

The chain uses TRBV19 and TRBJ2-1; the match to TRBD2 covers 7 bases. Trimming at V came to 1 base and at J to 7 bases, leaving 10 bases not matched to a gene. Germline V CDR1 and CDR2: LNHDA, SQIVND (reference sequence). The CDR3 totals 16 residues. The DNA for the CDR3 is TGTGCCAGTAGTATAGGTGAGGCTAGCGGTGCGAATGAGCAGTTCTTC. Translation: CASSIGEASGANEQFF.

This clone was seen just once. This chain links TRBV7-2 with TRBJ1-6; 9 bases align to TRBD1. Germline V lookup: CDR1 SGHTA, CDR2 FQGNSA. The CDR3 is 14 amino acids. V was pared by 5 bases and J by 10 bases, with 6 bases of the junction left unmatched. CDR3 in amino acids: CASSLGQGYSPLHF. DNA of the CDR3: TGTGCCAGCAGCCTCGGACAGGGGTACTCACCCCTCCACTTT. Variable domain in full (rest from reference TRBV7-2 and TRBJ1-6): GAGVSQSPSNKVTEKGKDVELRCDPISGHTALYWYRQSLGQGLEFLIYFQGNSAPDKSGLPSDRFSAERTGGSVSTLTIQRTQQEDSAVYLCASSLGQGYSPLHFGNGTRLTVT.

This clone has only one observation. CDR3 region: CATSRDEGSYEQFF. The CDR3 DNA reads as TGTGCCACCAGCAGAGACGAGGGTTCTTATGAGCAGTTCTTC. This sequence joins TRBV15 and TRBJ2-1; D possibly corresponds to TRBD2 (5 bases). CDR1 is LNHNV and CDR2 is YYDKDF in the germline V gene (reference sequence). The CDR3 sequence is 14 residues long. Trimming took off 0 bases at V and 8 bases at J, with 11 bases between the two ends.

The rearrangement links TRBV7-8 to TRBJ2-7, with D possibly being TRBD1 (6 bases). The CDR3 has 14 residues. V shed 2 bases and J shed 0 bases, with 8 bases lying between them. CDR1 is SGHVS and CDR2 is FQNEAQ in the germline V gene. Written as DNA, the CDR3 is TGTGCCAGCAGCTTAACAGGGCCCTCCTACGAGCAGTACTTC. This sequence encodes CASSLTGPSYEQYF.